Below are 18 T cell receptor beta chains sequenced from a single sample in a study of blood T cell repertoires in COVID-19. Profiled with immunoSEQ multiplex PCR; TCRdb holds only in-frame clones, not every one. The sample lists approximately 280,000 clones, roughly 90% occurring once. The specimen was peripheral blood. Receptors originate from a woman aged 55-69 years with acute or convalescent COVID-19.

V and J are TRBV28 and TRBJ1-5, with 9 bases aligning to TRBD1. Germline trimming cut 7 bases from V and 4 bases from J; bases unmatched to any gene: 5. Germline-derived CDR1 and CDR2 are MDHEN and SYDVKM. The CDR3 runs 14 residues. CDR3 nucleotide sequence: TGTGCCAGCAAGACAGGGGGACGGAATCAGCCCCAGCATTTT. Amino acid sequence: CASKTGGRNQPQHF. The entire variable domain, with the rest obtained from reference TRBV28 and TRBJ1-5, is as follows: DVKVTQSSRYLVKRTGEKVFLECVQDMDHENMFWYRQDPGLGLRLIYFSYDVKMKEKGDIPEGYSVSREKKERFSLILESASTNQTSMYLCASKTGGRNQPQHFGDGTRLSIL.

This clone was observed a few times. V usage is TRBV2 and J usage is TRBJ1-1; the D is unclear. Trimming took 6 bases from V and 0 from J, leaving 17 bases between them. Germline V gene sequence: CDR1 SNHLY, CDR2 FYNNEI. The CDR3 is made up of 16 amino acids. CDR3: CASSESTLIMNTEAFF. The CDR3 DNA follows: TGTGCCAGCAGCGAGAGTACCTTGATCATGAACACTGAAGCTTTCTTT.

As regards this clone: The junction and the germline gene differ at one end; a read error may be behind it. This chain links TRBV18 with TRBJ1-5; TRBD1 agrees at 12 bases. Germline loops: CDR1 KGHSH, CDR2 LQKENI. This CDR3 comprises 15 residues. As DNA, the CDR3 is TGTGCCAGCTCACCAGGGACAGGGGGCAAGCAGCCCCAGCATTTT. Translation gives CASSPGTGGKQPQHF. Full variable domain (rest looked up from reference TRBV18 and TRBJ1-5): NAGVMQNPRHLVRRRGQEARLRCSPMKGHSHVYWYRQLPEEGLKFMVYLQKENIIDESGMPKERFSAEFPKEGPSILRIQQVVRGDSAAYFCASSPGTGGKQPQHFGDGTRLSIL.

J is TRBJ1-3 and V is TRBV15; D possibly corresponds to TRBD1 (5 bases). CDR1 LNHNV and CDR2 YYDKDF come from the germline V gene (reference sequence). V shed 1 base and J shed 6 bases, with 16 bases lying between them. CDR3 length equals 16 residues. In nucleotides, the CDR3 is TGTGCCACCAGCAGAGGCGGGACGATCCGGGAAAACACCATATATTTT. It codes for CATSRGGTIRENTIYF. The complete variable domain, with remaining parts taken from reference TRBV15 and TRBJ1-3, reads DAMVIQNPRYQVTQFGKPVTLSCSQTLNHNVMYWYQQKSSQAPKLLFHYYDKDFNNEADTPDNFQSRRPNTSFCFLDIRSPGLGDTAMYLCATSRGGTIRENTIYFGEGSWLTVV.

The V gene is TRBV28, the J gene TRBJ1-4; D uncertain. This CDR3 region has 16 residues. V lost 4 bases, J lost 0 bases, and 12 bases lay in between. Per germline, CDR1 MDHEN and CDR2 SYDVKM. CDR3 residues: CASSSPRGATNEKLFF. CDR3 in DNA: TGTGCCAGCAGTTCCCCCAGAGGTGCAACTAATGAAAAACTGTTTTTT.

V and J are TRBV16 and TRBJ2-2; weak D call: TRBD1 (5 bases). Trimming left V 4 bases short and J 3 bases short, with 9 bases between. Germline CDR1 KGHSY, CDR2 FQNENV. CDR3 length equals 14 residues. The CDR3 reads CASSLTVDTGELFF. CDR3 coding DNA: TGTGCCAGCAGCCTGACAGTTGACACCGGGGAGCTGTTTTTT.

This clone was observed a handful of times. J is TRBJ1-3 and V is TRBV14; 8 bases line up with TRBD1. Germline assignment: CDR1 SGHDN and CDR2 FVKESK. The CDR3 runs 17 residues. The V gene end was trimmed by 4 bases and the J gene end by 0 bases; junction bases not matched to a gene: 8. In DNA, the CDR3 is TGTGCCAGCAGCCCGGGGGACAGGACTCTCTCTGGAAACACCATATATTTT. It is translated as CASSPGDRTLSGNTIYF.

V usage is TRBV18 and J usage is TRBJ2-5; D is perhaps TRBD2 (5 bases). The CDR3 length is 14 residues. V lost 0 bases and J 1 base, leaving 6 bases between the germline ends. Germline loops: CDR1 KGHSH, CDR2 LQKENI. The CDR3 is CASSPPDFQETQYF. The CDR3 nucleotides are TGTGCCAGCTCACCACCGGACTTCCAAGAGACCCAGTACTTC. Complete variable domain (other parts from reference TRBV18 and TRBJ2-5): NAGVMQNPRHLVRRRGQEARLRCSPMKGHSHVYWYRQLPEEGLKFMVYLQKENIIDESGMPKERFSAEFPKEGPSILRIQQVVRGDSAAYFCASSPPDFQETQYFGPGTRLLVL.

The chain has TRBV4-2 and TRBJ2-7; weak D call: TRBD2 (7 bases). CDR1 and CDR2 (germline): LGHNA, YNFKEQ. The CDR3 runs to 15 residues. V lost 0 bases and J 7 bases, leaving 16 bases between the germline ends. This chain's CDR3 is CASSQEAAGTQEQYF. CDR3 nucleotide sequence: TGTGCCAGCAGCCAAGAGGCAGCGGGGACACAAGAGCAGTACTTC.

The chain employs TRBV28 and TRBJ1-2; D is perhaps TRBD1 (5 bases). The CDR3 is 13 residues long. Trimming cost V 6 bases and J 0 bases, with 8 bases left between them. Germline V CDR1 and CDR2: MDHEN, SYDVKM. Here the CDR3 DNA reads TGTGCCAGCAGGCTGACAGCTAACTATGGCTACACCTTC. It yields the protein CASRLTANYGYTF.

The chain links TRBV28 to TRBJ1-6; 7 bases are a match to TRBD1. Germline lookup yields CDR1 MDHEN and CDR2 SYDVKM. The V segment lost 3 bases and the J segment 10 bases; nucleotides outside the gene matches: 9. This CDR3 has 15 amino acids. The CDR3, as DNA: TGTGCCAGCAGTTTGACAGGGAGAGAGGTCTCACCCCTCCACTTT. Amino acid sequence: CASSLTGREVSPLHF.

V is TRBV29-1 and J is TRBJ1-1; 9 bases map to TRBD1. CDR3 length: 17 residues. Trimming cost V 0 bases and J 4 bases; bases outside gene matches: 12. Germline CDR1 is SQVTM and CDR2 is ANQGSEA. CDR3 nucleotide sequence: TGCAGCGTTGAAGATCGGGGGAGGGACAGGGTATTCACTGAAGCTTTCTTT. Its protein is CSVEDRGRDRVFTEAFF.

This clone was counted once. Here the CDR3 reads CASSMSSGNQPQHF. The CDR3, as DNA: TGTGCCAGCAGCATGAGTTCGGGCAATCAGCCCCAGCATTTT. V and J are TRBV7-2 and TRBJ1-5; D not certain. The germline gives CDR1 SGHTA, CDR2 FQGNSA. This CDR3 spans 14 amino acids. V was cut by 5 bases and J by 2 bases, with 10 bases left in between.

V gene TRBV5-1 combines with J gene TRBJ2-5, with TRBD2 identical over 11 bases. The ends lost 2 bases at V and 1 base at J; junction bases unmatched: 1. The CDR3 is made up of 15 amino acids. Germline loops: CDR1 SGHRS, CDR2 YFSETQ. CDR3 amino acids: CASSLGTSGQETQYF. CDR3 in DNA: TGCGCCAGCAGCTTAGGGACTAGCGGCCAAGAGACCCAGTACTTC.

V usage is TRBV6-2 or TRBV6-3 and J usage is TRBJ2-7; D is perhaps TRBD1 (5 bases). The germline gives CDR1 MNHEY, CDR2 SVGEGT. The V gene lost 6 bases and the J gene lost 3 bases, with 12 bases spanning the gap. This CDR3 contains 13 residues. The CDR3 spells CASSMDTSYEQYF. CDR3 sequence (DNA): TGTGCCAGCAGCATGGACACAAGCTACGAGCAGTACTTC.

The gene calls are TRBV28 and TRBJ1-2, with TRBD1 identical over 7 bases. The J segment lost 8 bases and the V segment lost 4 bases, leaving 13 bases of the junction unmatched. CDR3 length: 15 residues. Germline CDR1 MDHEN, CDR2 SYDVKM. For the CDR3, the DNA is TGTGCCAGCAGTTCAACCGGGACAGCGGTCCGGGGCTACACCTTC. Its protein is CASSSTGTAVRGYTF.

The V gene is TRBV4-3, the J gene TRBJ1-2; D gene unclear. The germline V gene encodes CDR1 LGHNA and CDR2 YSLEER. V lost 0 bases, J lost 5 bases, and 13 bases lay in between. This CDR3 spans 15 amino acids. CDR3 loop: CASSQDDRVEYGYTF. The CDR3 nucleotides read TGCGCCAGCAGCCAAGATGACCGGGTTGAATATGGCTACACCTTC.

This chain links TRBV29-1 with TRBJ1-1; D uncertain. Per the germline V gene, CDR1 is SQVTM and CDR2 is ANQGSEA. V lost 5 bases to trimming and J lost 0 bases, with 7 bases between them. The CDR3 loop spans 12 amino acids. For the CDR3, the DNA is TGCAGCGTTTTGGAGATGAACACTGAAGCTTTCTTT. This sequence encodes CSVLEMNTEAFF.